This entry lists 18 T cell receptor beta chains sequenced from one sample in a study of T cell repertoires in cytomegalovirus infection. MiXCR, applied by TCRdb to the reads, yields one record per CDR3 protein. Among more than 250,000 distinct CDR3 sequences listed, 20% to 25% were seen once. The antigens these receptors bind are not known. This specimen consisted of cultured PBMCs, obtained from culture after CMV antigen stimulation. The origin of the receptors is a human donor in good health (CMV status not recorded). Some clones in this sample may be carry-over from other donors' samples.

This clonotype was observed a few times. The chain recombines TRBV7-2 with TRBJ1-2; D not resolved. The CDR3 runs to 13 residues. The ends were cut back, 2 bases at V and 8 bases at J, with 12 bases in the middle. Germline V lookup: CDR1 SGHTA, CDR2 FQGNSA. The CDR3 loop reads CASSLLEMRGYTF. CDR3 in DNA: TGTGCCAGCAGCTTATTAGAGATGCGGGGCTACACCTTC.

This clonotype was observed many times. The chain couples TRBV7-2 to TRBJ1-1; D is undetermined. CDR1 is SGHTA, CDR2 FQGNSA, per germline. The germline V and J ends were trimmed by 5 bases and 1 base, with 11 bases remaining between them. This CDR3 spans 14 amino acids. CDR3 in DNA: TGTGCCAGCAGCCCCGGGATGAGGAACACTGAAGCTTTCTTT. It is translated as CASSPGMRNTEAFF. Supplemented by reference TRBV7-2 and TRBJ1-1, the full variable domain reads GAGVSQSPSNKVTEKGKDVELRCDPISGHTALYWYRQSLGQGLEFLIYFQGNSAPDKSGLPSDRFSAERTGGSVSTLTIQRTQQEDSAVYLCASSPGMRNTEAFFGQGTRLTVV.

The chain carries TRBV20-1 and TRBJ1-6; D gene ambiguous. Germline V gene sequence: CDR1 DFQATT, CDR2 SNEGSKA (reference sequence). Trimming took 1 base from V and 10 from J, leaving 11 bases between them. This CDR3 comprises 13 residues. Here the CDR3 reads CSARAGLESPLHF. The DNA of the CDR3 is TGCAGTGCTAGAGCGGGGTTGGAGTCACCCCTCCACTTT.

CDR3: CASRLAGTNTGELFF. The CDR3 DNA is TGTGCCAGCAGATTAGCGGGGACGAACACCGGGGAGCTGTTTTTT. V and J are TRBV27 and TRBJ2-2, with 8 bases that match TRBD2. CDR1 and CDR2 from the germline V gene are MNHEY and SMNVEV (reference sequence). With V trimmed by 6 bases and J by 0 bases, 3 bases remained unmatched. There are 15 residues in the CDR3.

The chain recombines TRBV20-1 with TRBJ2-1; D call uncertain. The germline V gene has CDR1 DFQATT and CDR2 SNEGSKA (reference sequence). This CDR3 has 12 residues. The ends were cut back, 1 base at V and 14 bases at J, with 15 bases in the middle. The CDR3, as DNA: TGCAGTGCTAGAGTGGGTTTGGAGATGGAGTTCTTC. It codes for CSARVGLEMEFF.

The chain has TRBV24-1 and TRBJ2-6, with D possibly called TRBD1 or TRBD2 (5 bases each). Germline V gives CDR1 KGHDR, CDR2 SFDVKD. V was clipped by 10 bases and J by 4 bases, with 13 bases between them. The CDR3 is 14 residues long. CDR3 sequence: CATGKGSGANVLTF. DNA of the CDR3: TGTGCCACGGGAAAGGGGAGCGGGGCCAACGTCCTGACTTTC.

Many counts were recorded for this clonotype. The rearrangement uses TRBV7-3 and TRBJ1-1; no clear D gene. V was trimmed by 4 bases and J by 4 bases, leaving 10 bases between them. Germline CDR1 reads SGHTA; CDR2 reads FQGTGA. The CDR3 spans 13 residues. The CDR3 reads CASSSFPGTEAFF. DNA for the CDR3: TGTGCCAGCAGCTCCTTCCCCGGCACTGAAGCTTTCTTT.

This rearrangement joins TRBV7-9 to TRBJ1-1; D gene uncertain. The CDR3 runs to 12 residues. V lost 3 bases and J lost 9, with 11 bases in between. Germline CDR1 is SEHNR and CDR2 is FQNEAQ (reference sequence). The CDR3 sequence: CASSFGPSKAFF. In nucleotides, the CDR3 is TGTGCCAGCAGCTTCGGTCCCAGCAAAGCTTTCTTT.

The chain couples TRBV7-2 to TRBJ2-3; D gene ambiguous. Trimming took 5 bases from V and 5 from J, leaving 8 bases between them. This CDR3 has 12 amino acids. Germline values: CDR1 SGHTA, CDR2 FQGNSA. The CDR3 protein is CASSQFRDTQYF. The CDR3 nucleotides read TGTGCCAGCAGCCAATTTAGAGATACGCAGTATTTT.

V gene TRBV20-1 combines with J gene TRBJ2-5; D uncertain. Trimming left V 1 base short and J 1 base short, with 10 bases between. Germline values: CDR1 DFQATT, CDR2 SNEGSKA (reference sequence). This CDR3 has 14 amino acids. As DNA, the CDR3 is TGCAGTGCTAGAGGGCCGCCCGCCCAAGAGACCCAGTACTTC. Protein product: CSARGPPAQETQYF.

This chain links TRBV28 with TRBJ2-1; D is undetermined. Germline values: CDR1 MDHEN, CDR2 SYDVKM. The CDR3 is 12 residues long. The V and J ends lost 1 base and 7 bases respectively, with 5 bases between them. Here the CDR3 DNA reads TGTGCCAGCAGTTTATATCCTAATGAGCAGTTCTTC. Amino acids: CASSLYPNEQFF.

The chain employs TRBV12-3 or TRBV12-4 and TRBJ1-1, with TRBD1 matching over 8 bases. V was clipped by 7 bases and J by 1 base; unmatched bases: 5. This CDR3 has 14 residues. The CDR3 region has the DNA TGTGCCAGCATCCGGGGACAGGCGAACACTGAAGCTTTCTTT. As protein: CASIRGQANTEAFF.

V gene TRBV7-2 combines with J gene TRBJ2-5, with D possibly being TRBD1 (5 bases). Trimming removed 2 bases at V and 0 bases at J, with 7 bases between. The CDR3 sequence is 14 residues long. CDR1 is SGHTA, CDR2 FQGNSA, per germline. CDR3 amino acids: CASSLMDNQETQYF. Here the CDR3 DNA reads TGTGCCAGCAGCTTAATGGACAACCAAGAGACCCAGTACTTC.

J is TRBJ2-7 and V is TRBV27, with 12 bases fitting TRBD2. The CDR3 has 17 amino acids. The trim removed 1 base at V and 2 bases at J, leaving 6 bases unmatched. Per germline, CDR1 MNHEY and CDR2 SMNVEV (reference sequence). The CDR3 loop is CASSLFLAGGSTYEQYF. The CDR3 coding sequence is TGTGCCAGCAGTTTATTCCTAGCGGGAGGGTCAACCTACGAGCAGTACTTC.

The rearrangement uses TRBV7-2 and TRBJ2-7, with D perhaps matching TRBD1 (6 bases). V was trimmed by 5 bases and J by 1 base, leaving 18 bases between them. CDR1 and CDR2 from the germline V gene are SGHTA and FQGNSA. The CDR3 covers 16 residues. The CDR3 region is CASSRPGRGPSYEQYF. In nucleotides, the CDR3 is TGTGCCAGCAGCCGCCCGGGCAGGGGCCCATCCTACGAGCAGTACTTC.

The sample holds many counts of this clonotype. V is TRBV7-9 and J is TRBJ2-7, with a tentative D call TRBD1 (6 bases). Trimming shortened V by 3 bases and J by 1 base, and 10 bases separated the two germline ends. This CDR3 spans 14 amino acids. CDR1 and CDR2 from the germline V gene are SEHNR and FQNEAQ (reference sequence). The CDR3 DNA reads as TGTGCCAGCAGCTTGGACAGCTTATCCTACGAGCAGTACTTC. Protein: CASSLDSLSYEQYF.

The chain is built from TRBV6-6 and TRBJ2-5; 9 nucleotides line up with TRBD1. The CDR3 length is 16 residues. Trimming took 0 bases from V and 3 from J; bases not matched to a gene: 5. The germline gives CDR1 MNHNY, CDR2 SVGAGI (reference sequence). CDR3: CASSYSNRGREETQYF. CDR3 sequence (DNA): TGTGCCAGCAGTTACTCGAACAGGGGGCGGGAAGAGACCCAGTACTTC.

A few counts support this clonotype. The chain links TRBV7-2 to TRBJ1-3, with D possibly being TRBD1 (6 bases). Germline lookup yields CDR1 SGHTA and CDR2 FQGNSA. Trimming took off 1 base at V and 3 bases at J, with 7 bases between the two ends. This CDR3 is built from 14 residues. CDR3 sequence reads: CASSLGRGGNTIYF. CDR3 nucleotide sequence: TGTGCCAGCAGCTTAGGCAGGGGTGGAAACACCATATATTTT.